Reported below is one T cell receptor (beta chain). Its matching antigen is unknown. This sample is part of a study of cytomegalovirus exposure and HLA in healthy donors. Study overall: Samples from HLA-typed donors yielded 65 million to 85 million unique TCRs in an early data release.

Study-level points and caveats: An analysis done earlier found most TCR beta V segments productive about 87% or about 30% of the time. Later work found most CMV-associated TCR beta chains apparently HLA-restricted.

PCR amplification relied on 60 Vbeta primers (plus 13 Jbeta primers). Repertoires were generated with immunoSEQ multiplex PCR, while TCRdb's copy carries only in-frame clones and drops some. The sample has 75,000 to 100,000 clones, under 85% seen once. CDR3 length equals 16 residues. Germline V gene data show CDR1 as SGHAT and CDR2 as FQDESV (reference sequence). Trimming removed 4 bases from V and 3 bases from J; junction bases left unmatched: 2. The V gene is TRBV11-1, the J gene TRBJ2-1, with 14 nucleotides matching TRBD2. This sequence originates from a woman in her 70s in good health and CMV-seropositive. Sequences were obtained from PBMCs. As DNA, the CDR3 is TGTGCCAGCAGCTGGGGACTAGCGGGAGTCTACAATGAGCAGTTCTTC. Translating it yields CASSWGLAGVYNEQFF.